Listed below are T cell receptor beta chains from one sample, sequenced in a study of shared clonotypes between healthy human individuals. Produced via immunoSEQ multiplex PCR; TCRdb's table is partial and in-frame only. The data hold fewer than 350,000 clones, with around nine tenths observed a single time. The sequencing sample was made of memory CD8+ T cells sorted from blood. The receptors derive from a man in his late teens or twenties in good health. Both conserved end residues are part of each CDR3. The order of the fields is CDR3 protein, CDR3 DNA, clone size, J gene, D gene, V gene. A D gene is named only where the DNA matches it firmly. Some rows mark clone size as missing; the rest say once, few, many or name a class of expanded clone.

CASSPDRGNYGYTF	TGCGCCAGCAGCCCGGACAGGGGGAACTATGGCTACACCTTC	few	TRBJ1-2	TRBD1	TRBV4-3
CASSPPVGSPLHF	TGCGCCAGCAGCCCCCCGGTCGGGTCACCCCTCCACTTT	.	TRBJ1-6	.	TRBV4-1
CSVVEVTSYEQYF	TGCAGCGTTGTAGAGGTGACATCCTACGAGCAGTACTTC	.	TRBJ2-7	.	TRBV29-1
CASSLGPPLHF	TGTGCCAGCAGCTTAGGGCCACCCCTCCACTTT	.	TRBJ1-6	.	TRBV7-2
CASNRARGLAYEQYF	TGCGCCAGCAATCGGGCCAGGGGGCTAGCCTACGAGCAGTACTTC	.	TRBJ2-7	TRBD1	TRBV10-2
CASSLPSGGQNQETQYF	TGTGCCAGCAGCCTCCCCTCAGGGGGACAGAACCAAGAGACCCAGTACTTC	.	TRBJ2-5	TRBD1	TRBV7-9
CASSRVREPQSRANVLTF	TGCGCCAGCAGCAGGGTGAGAGAACCACAAAGTCGGGCCAACGTCCTGACTTTC	.	TRBJ2-6	.	TRBV4-1
CASSSSVYYEQYF	TGTGCCAGCAGCTCTAGCGTATACTACGAGCAGTACTTC	.	TRBJ2-7	.	TRBV13
CASNTLGELFF	TGTGCCAGCAATACCCTCGGGGAGCTGTTTTTT	many	TRBJ2-2	.	TRBV25-1
CASSYSRLGNTGELFF	TGTGCCAGCAGTTACTCGAGACTGGGGAACACCGGGGAGCTGTTTTTT	.	TRBJ2-2	.	TRBV6-5
CASSYRSSYNEQFF	TGTGCCAGCAGTTACAGGAGCTCCTACAATGAGCAGTTCTTC	.	TRBJ2-1	.	TRBV6-5
CASSETGNYGYTF	TGTGCCAGCAGTGAAACAGGGAACTATGGCTACACCTTC	.	TRBJ1-2	.	TRBV2
CAWSTGLNYEQYF	TGTGCCTGGTCAACGGGACTGAACTACGAGCAGTACTTC	.	TRBJ2-7	.	TRBV30
CASSIEDGQLYGYTF	TGTGCCAGTAGTATTGAGGATGGACAGCTCTATGGCTACACCTTC	few	TRBJ1-2	.	TRBV19
CASSEDGQGARNSPLHF	TGTGCCAGCAGTGAAGACGGACAGGGGGCGCGGAATTCACCCCTCCACTTT	.	TRBJ1-6	TRBD1	TRBV2
CASSLTPGRPAETQYF	TGCGCCAGCAGCCTTACCCCGGGACGTCCGGCCGAGACCCAGTACTTC	.	TRBJ2-5	.	TRBV4-1
CASSEPTGGLGGYTF	TGTGCCAGCAGTGAACCGACAGGGGGCTTGGGTGGCTACACCTTC	.	TRBJ1-2	TRBD1	TRBV25-1
CASSVSGRLSYEQYF	TGTGCCAGCAGCGTCTCGGGGAGGCTCTCCTACGAGCAGTACTTC	once	TRBJ2-7	.	TRBV7-9
CASSLGTELSGANVLTF	TGTGCCAGCAGCCTCGGGACAGAACTCTCTGGGGCCAACGTCCTGACTTTC	.	TRBJ2-6	TRBD1	TRBV11-2
CASSLGTARTDTQYF	TGTGCCAGCAGTTTGGGGACGGCTCGCACAGATACGCAGTATTTT	.	TRBJ2-3	.	TRBV27
CASTVPGQGPGEKLFF	TGTGCCAGCACCGTCCCGGGACAGGGTCCTGGGGAAAAACTGTTTTTT	.	TRBJ1-4	.	TRBV21-1
CSVEVGISNYGYTF	TGCAGCGTTGAAGTAGGAATTTCAAACTATGGCTACACCTTC	.	TRBJ1-2	.	TRBV29-1
CASSFGWHYEQYF	TGCGCCAGCAGCTTCGGCTGGCACTACGAGCAGTACTTC	.	TRBJ2-7	.	TRBV5-1
CASSLDGRVSNYGYTF	TGTGCCAGCAGCTTAGATGGCAGGGTTTCCAACTATGGCTACACCTTC	.	TRBJ1-2	.	TRBV11-2
CASSQPMGSIEETQYF	TGTGCCAGCAGCCAACCGATGGGGAGCATCGAAGAGACCCAGTACTTC	.	TRBJ2-5	.	TRBV11-2
CASSLTGSSYNSPLHF	TGTGCCAGCAGCCTCACAGGGAGCTCCTATAATTCACCCCTCCACTTT	.	TRBJ1-6	.	TRBV9
CASSQDSSYEQYF	TGCGCCAGCAGCCAAGATTCGAGCTACGAGCAGTACTTC	.	TRBJ2-7	.	TRBV4-3
CASSESGIYGYTF	TGTGCCAGCAGTGAATCGGGGATCTATGGCTACACCTTC	.	TRBJ1-2	.	TRBV25-1
CASSVTAEAYEQYF	TGTGCCAGCAGCGTAACCGCAGAAGCCTACGAGCAGTACTTC	.	TRBJ2-7	.	TRBV9
CASSTQMGRSSGNTIYF	TGCGCCAGCAGCACCCAGATGGGACGTAGCTCTGGAAACACCATATATTTT	.	TRBJ1-3	.	TRBV5-1
CASSQDWAGGSSGANVLTF	TGCGCCAGCAGCCAAGATTGGGCAGGTGGAAGCTCTGGGGCCAACGTCCTGACTTTC	.	TRBJ2-6	.	TRBV4-3
CASSLDQETQYF	TGTGCCAGCAGCTTAGACCAAGAGACCCAGTACTTC	.	TRBJ2-5	.	TRBV7-9
CASSAGGGPDTQYF	TGTGCCAGCAGCGCAGGAGGGGGACCAGATACGCAGTATTTT	few	TRBJ2-3	.	TRBV9
CASSSGETNEKLFF	TGTGCCAGCAGCTCAGGGGAAACTAATGAAAAACTGTTTTTT	.	TRBJ1-4	.	TRBV7-6
CASSQGGLPPGETQYF	TGCGCCAGCAGCCAAGGTGGACTCCCGCCCGGGGAGACCCAGTACTTC	many	TRBJ2-5	.	TRBV4-1
CASSDPGEHAEQYF	TGTGCCAGCAGTGATCCCGGGGAGCATGCCGAGCAGTACTTC	.	TRBJ2-7	.	TRBV2
CASSEVGGATDTQYF	TGTGCCAGCAGTGAAGTCGGGGGGGCCACAGATACGCAGTATTTT	.	TRBJ2-3	TRBD2	TRBV6-1
CASSFLGQGRAEAFF	TGTGCCAGCAGCTTTCTTGGACAGGGGCGGGCTGAAGCTTTCTTT	.	TRBJ1-1	TRBD1	TRBV7-9
CASSLPGATYNEQFF	TGTGCCAGCAGCCTCCCAGGGGCCACCTACAATGAGCAGTTCTTC	.	TRBJ2-1	.	TRBV5-4
CASSESIFGPAEAFF	TGCGCCAGCAGTGAGTCGATCTTTGGGCCAGCTGAAGCTTTCTTT	.	TRBJ1-1	.	TRBV10-1
CASSFSDRDTEAFF	TGTGCCAGCAGCTTCTCCGACAGGGACACTGAAGCTTTCTTT	.	TRBJ1-1	TRBD1	TRBV13
CASSLDDTGELFF	TGTGCCAGCAGCTTAGACGACACCGGGGAGCTGTTTTTT	.	TRBJ2-2	.	TRBV13
CASSERHANYGYTF	TGTGCCAGCAGTGAACGACATGCAAACTATGGCTACACCTTC	.	TRBJ1-2	.	TRBV2
CASSPGPSGFSYEQYF	TGTGCCAGCAGCCCCGGACCGTCGGGGTTCTCCTACGAGCAGTACTTC	.	TRBJ2-7	.	TRBV11-2
CASSYGGNTEAFF	TGTGCCAGCAGTTACGGTGGGAACACTGAAGCTTTCTTT	.	TRBJ1-1	.	TRBV6-5
CASRGTGTEAFF	TGTGCCAGCAGGGGGACAGGGACTGAAGCTTTCTTT	.	TRBJ1-1	TRBD1	TRBV6-1
CASSEHGQYEKLFF	TGTGCCAGCAGTGAACACGGACAATATGAAAAACTGTTTTTT	.	TRBJ1-4	.	TRBV6-1
CASSLEPSGADNEQFF	TGTGCCAGCAGCTTGGAACCTAGCGGGGCCGACAATGAGCAGTTCTTC	.	TRBJ2-1	TRBD2	TRBV13
CASSRTPRDTEAFF	TGTGCCAGCAGTCGGACCCCGAGGGACACTGAAGCTTTCTTT	.	TRBJ1-1	.	TRBV6-5
CASSLWGAAVETQHF	TGTGCCAGCAGCTTGTGGGGAGCGGCGGTAGAGACCCAGCACTTC	.	TRBJ2-5	.	TRBV7-6
CASGARDRPIYEQYF	TGTGCTAGTGGTGCCCGGGACAGGCCCATCTACGAGCAGTACTTC	.	TRBJ2-7	TRBD1	TRBV12-5
CAWSVWGVSSYNSPLHF	TGTGCCTGGAGTGTGTGGGGGGTAAGCTCCTATAATTCACCCCTCCACTTT	.	TRBJ1-6	.	TRBV30
CAWSDRRGPSPYEQYF	TGTGCCTGGAGCGATAGGAGGGGGCCTTCCCCCTACGAGCAGTACTTC	.	TRBJ2-7	.	TRBV30
CASSLGQGMGATEAFF	TGTGCCAGCAGCTTAGGACAGGGGATGGGGGCCACTGAAGCTTTCTTT	.	TRBJ1-1	TRBD1	TRBV11-2
CASSPRTSVSYEQYF	TGTGCCAGCAGTCCCAGGACTAGCGTCTCCTACGAGCAGTACTTC	.	TRBJ2-7	TRBD2	TRBV27
CASSLGASYLYGYTF	TGTGCCAGCAGCTTAGGGGCATCTTATCTCTATGGCTACACCTTC	.	TRBJ1-2	.	TRBV7-9
CASSGVDGYTF	TGTGCCAGCTCCGGCGTCGACGGCTACACCTTC	.	TRBJ1-2	.	TRBV18